This passage covers 19 T cell receptor beta chains from one sample sequenced in a study of neurological immune-mediated disorders. The time point is: longitudinal time-point 3. TCRdb redid the calling of the 5' RACE reads with MiXCR, one entry per CDR3 protein. This table has around 100,000 distinct CDR3 sequences, 10% to 12% appearing once. The sequencing input was PBMCs. The receptors derive from a female donor with HTLV-1-associated myelopathy (HAM/TSP).

This clonotype was detected many times. The CDR3 DNA follows: TGTGCCACCAGCAGAGATCGTCAGATCTACGAGCAGTACTTC. Its protein is CATSRDRQIYEQYF. This chain connects TRBV15 to TRBJ2-7, with D unclear. Trimming cost V 0 bases and J 3 bases, with 9 bases left between them. The CDR3 totals 14 residues. CDR1 and CDR2 from the germline V gene are LNHNV and YYDKDF (reference sequence).

There are many counts of this clonotype. This chain connects TRBV24-1 to TRBJ2-2; D is undetermined. Germline loops: CDR1 KGHDR, CDR2 SFDVKD. The CDR3 is 15 residues long. V dropped 0 bases and J dropped 3 bases, with 7 bases sitting between them. Written as DNA, the CDR3 is TGTGCCACCAGTGATTTGAACAGTTACACCGGGGAGCTGTTTTTT. It yields the protein CATSDLNSYTGELFF.

This clonotype has a count of ten or more. The V and J genes are TRBV3-1 and TRBJ2-3, with D possibly called TRBD1 or TRBD2 (5 bases each). Germline-derived CDR1 and CDR2 are LGHDT and YNNKEL (reference sequence). This CDR3 contains 14 residues. V was pared by 4 bases and J by 2 bases, with 10 bases between. CDR3 residues: CASSRTGPTDTQYF. CDR3 nucleotide sequence: TGTGCCAGCAGCCGGACGGGACCCACAGATACGCAGTATTTT.

This clonotype was recorded many times. In DNA form, the CDR3 reads TGCGCCAGCAGCTTGGATTGGGGAGGCGAGCAGTACTTC. It is translated as CASSLDWGGEQYF. The chain couples TRBV5-1 to TRBJ2-7, with D perhaps TRBD2 (6 bases). V was cut by 0 bases and J by 6 bases, with 10 bases left in between. The CDR3 consists of 13 residues. CDR1 is SGHRS, CDR2 YFSETQ, per germline.

For this clonotype: Given a much more abundant clone one base away, this may be a read error. This rearrangement joins TRBV7-6 to TRBJ1-6, with TRBD1 as a possible D gene (6 bases). The CDR3 sequence is 17 residues long. In germline, CDR1 is SGHVS, CDR2 FNYEAQ. Trimming shortened V by 2 bases and J by 8 bases, and 19 bases separated the two germline ends. Written as DNA, the CDR3 is TGTGCCAGCAGCTTATGGCAAGGCTCAAAGGGGGATTCACCCCTCCACTTT. Residues: CASSLWQGSKGDSPLHF.

This clonotype turned up a few times. The chain links TRBV5-1 to TRBJ1-1; D remains ambiguous. V shed 1 base and J shed 1 base, with 8 bases lying between them. Germline loops: CDR1 SGHRS, CDR2 YFSETQ. The CDR3 runs 14 residues. The CDR3 DNA is TGCGCCAGCAGCTTGAACAGACCGAACACTGAAGCTTTCTTT. Protein sequence: CASSLNRPNTEAFF.

Ten or more counts support this clonotype. The chain employs TRBV9 and TRBJ2-2, with TRBD1 identical over 9 bases. Losses at the gene ends were 4 bases for V and 4 bases for J; bases not matched to a gene: 5. Germline V gene lookup returns CDR1 SGDLS and CDR2 YYNGEE. This CDR3 is built from 15 residues. As DNA, the CDR3 is TGTGCCAGCAGCCCGACGGACAGGGGCACCGGGGAGCTGTTTTTT. Translating it yields CASSPTDRGTGELFF.

This clonotype has a count of ten or more. V is TRBV7-2 and J is TRBJ2-3, with 13 bases lining up with TRBD2. The CDR3 is 14 residues long. Germline assignment: CDR1 SGHTA and CDR2 FQGNSA. The V and J ends lost 6 bases and 4 bases, in that order; junction bases with no gene match: 1. For the CDR3, the DNA is TGTGCCAGCAGACTAGCGGGGGGGCCAGATACGCAGTATTTT. Amino acids: CASRLAGGPDTQYF.

This clonotype was picked up many times. The genes are TRBV20-1 and TRBJ2-1, with D maybe TRBD1 (7 bases). The CDR3 covers 15 residues. V lost 6 bases to trimming and J lost 6 bases, with 21 bases between them. CDR1 and CDR2 from the germline V gene are DFQATT and SNEGSKA (reference sequence). The DNA of the CDR3 is TGCAGTGCCGGGGGACTCCTAAGGGGGCCCAATGAGCAGTTCTTC. Its translation is CSAGGLLRGPNEQFF.

Ten or more counts support this clonotype. The rearrangement links TRBV29-1 to TRBJ1-2; D call uncertain. The CDR3 contains 13 residues. Per the germline V gene, CDR1 is SQVTM and CDR2 is ANQGSEA. Trimming took off 4 bases at V and 3 bases at J, with 12 bases between the two ends. For the CDR3, the DNA is TGCAGCGTTGTTGACGGTCTTGACTATGGCTACACCTTC. Its translation is CSVVDGLDYGYTF.

Notes on this clonotype: This may come from a read error, since a much larger clone is one base off. The J gene is TRBJ1-6, the V gene TRBV28; no firm D call. The CDR3 is 14 residues long. The germline V and J ends were trimmed by 10 bases and 4 bases, with 14 bases remaining between them. Germline-derived CDR1 and CDR2 are MDHEN and SYDVKM. The CDR3 is CANTLGPYNSPLHF. The CDR3 DNA follows: TGTGCCAACACCCTCGGGCCTTATAATTCACCCCTCCACTTT. Full variable domain (remainder filled in from reference TRBV28 and TRBJ1-6): DVKVTQSSRYLVKRTGEKVFLECVQDMDHENMFWYRQDPGLGLRLIYFSYDVKMKEKGDIPEGYSVSREKKERFSLILESASTNQTSMYLCANTLGPYNSPLHFGNGTRLTVT.

Note on this clonotype: Relative to the germline gene, one junction end is altered; a read error may explain this. This chain connects TRBV11-2 to TRBJ2-6; D assignment may be TRBD1 or TRBD2 (5 bases each). Germline V gene data show CDR1 as SGHAT and CDR2 as FQNNGV. The CDR3 has 16 residues. DNA for the CDR3: TGTGCCAGCAGCTTAAGGGGAAGGACTGGGGCCAACATCCTGACTTTC. It yields the protein CASSLRGRTGANILTF.

This clonotype came up many times. The V gene is TRBV5-8, the J gene TRBJ1-2; D call uncertain. The CDR3 has 11 amino acids. V gave up 0 bases and J gave up 7 bases, with 4 bases separating them. Germline V gives CDR1 SGHTS, CDR2 YDEGEE. The CDR3 coding sequence is TGTGCCAGCAGCTTGGTCGGTGGCTACACCTTC. It codes for CASSLVGGYTF. Complete variable domain (other parts from reference TRBV5-8 and TRBJ1-2): EAGVTQSPTHLIKTRGQQATLRCSPISGHTSVYWYQQALGLGLQFLLWYDEGEERNRGNFPPRFSGRQFPNYSSELNVNALELEDSALYLCASSLVGGYTFGSGTRLTVV.

This clonotype was seen many times. The chain recombines TRBV7-2 with TRBJ2-1; 9 nucleotides align to TRBD2. This CDR3 has 15 amino acids. J gave up 9 bases and V 0 bases, and 6 bases lay outside the gene matches. CDR1 SGHTA and CDR2 FQGNSA come from the germline V gene. CDR3 nucleotides: TGTGCCAGCAGCTTAGCGGCTAGCGGGGAGGGTGAGCAGTTCTTC. This translates into CASSLAASGEGEQFF. The variable domain in full, completed from reference TRBV7-2 and TRBJ2-1, reads GAGVSQSPSNKVTEKGKDVELRCDPISGHTALYWYRQSLGQGLEFLIYFQGNSAPDKSGLPSDRFSAERTGGSVSTLTIQRTQQEDSAVYLCASSLAASGEGEQFFGPGTRLTVL.

This clonotype was picked up many times. The gene calls are TRBV12-3 or TRBV12-4 and TRBJ2-3, with D tentatively TRBD2 (7 bases). The CDR3 has 14 residues. The germline V and J ends were trimmed by 5 bases and 2 bases, with 11 bases remaining between them. The CDR3 region is CASSHGGPTDTQYF. CDR3 nucleotide sequence: TGTGCCAGCAGTCACGGGGGGCCCACAGATACGCAGTATTTT.

A single count supports this clonotype. The chain is built from TRBV29-1 and TRBJ2-7; no reliable D call. The CDR3 has 11 residues. Trimming took 5 bases from V and 4 from J, leaving 9 bases between them. Germline V gene lookup returns CDR1 SQVTM and CDR2 ANQGSEA. CDR3 sequence: CSVKKGYEQYF. The CDR3 bases are TGCAGCGTTAAAAAGGGATACGAGCAGTACTTC.

In its sample, this clonotype was seen many times. This chain connects TRBV7-8 to TRBJ2-2; D is perhaps TRBD2 (6 bases). This CDR3 spans 15 amino acids. The V and J ends lost 1 base and 5 bases respectively, with 11 bases between them. Germline CDR1 is SGHVS and CDR2 is FQNEAQ. The CDR3 nucleotides are TGTGCCAGCAGCTTAGTCCTGGGGGGAACCGGGGAGCTGTTTTTT. It yields the protein CASSLVLGGTGELFF.

This clonotype was seen many times. V and J are TRBV20-1 and TRBJ1-5, with TRBD1 matching 8 bases. Germline CDR1 is DFQATT and CDR2 is SNEGSKA (reference sequence). The CDR3 spans 16 residues. With V trimmed by 4 bases and J by 6 bases, 14 bases remained unmatched. This chain's CDR3 is CSAIGTGVPRVQPQHF. Here the CDR3 DNA reads TGCAGTGCTATAGGGACAGGTGTTCCTAGAGTTCAGCCCCAGCATTTT.

In its sample, this clonotype was seen many times. The chain recombines TRBV29-1 with TRBJ2-1; D unresolved. The CDR3 runs to 14 residues. CDR1 and CDR2 from the germline V gene are SQVTM and ANQGSEA. V was cut by 7 bases and J by 3 bases, with 16 bases left in between. The CDR3: CSEAPLSGYNEQFF. DNA for the CDR3: TGCAGCGAAGCACCCCTTTCCGGCTACAATGAGCAGTTCTTC.